This TCR beta chain derives from a study of blood T cell repertoires in COVID-19 (dated by TCRdb to 2020 to 2022). In the study overall: Samples from collaborators originated in the United States, Italy and Spain and spanned both the acute and convalescent phases of COVID-19. The material from the prospective study consisted of cDNA or gDNA derived from T cells, B-cell-depleted T cells, or PBMCs. Deeply sampled blood TCRbeta repertoires from subjects exposed to, actively infected with, or recovered from COVID-19 were included in the dataset. The repertoires were released in a freely available public database meant as a resource for research on the immune response to SARS-CoV-2. Samples came from the ongoing ImmuneRACE study (first 160 participants) plus 1,254 subjects from 6 global collaborators. The sample metadata nearly always contained a de-identified subject ID, COVID-19 status, age in years and sex. Where available, HLA class I and class II types were taken from metadata supplied by the sample provider and were not determined by assay-based typing.

The investigation overall reported the following: The quantity of clinical and demographic metadata differed by source and by participant and was supplied without curation.

About this clone: Its antigen remains unidentified. There are no base qualities to consult, and no much larger clone falls within one base.

Collaborating institutions collected whole blood in K2EDTA tubes following their own protocols. Collaborator samples were shipped for TCRbeta analysis as frozen whole blood, isolated PBMCs, or DNA extracted from either sample type. TCRbeta CDR3 regions were amplified from genomic DNA using the immunoSEQ Assay, a bias-controlled multiplex PCR. As for the authors' bioinformatics: Within the assay, amplification of reference gene primers was used to estimate how many nucleated cells each sample contained. Sequence reads were collapsed and filtered to measure the absolute abundance of every unique TCRbeta CDR3 rearrangement. For each sample, productive Simpson clonality was calculated as the square root of Simpson's diversity index over productive rearrangements. TCRdb re-hosts the immuneACCESS table, in-frame sequences only. Its copies lack some clones; in the studies checked, an unresolved V gene accounts for under half of them, and the cause for the rest is not known. V and J calls and clone size are those listed in that table; D and trimming were worked out from the DNA. Within this sample are around 300,000 clones, with over 75% of them counted one time only. The top ten clones comprise 13% of the sample.

CDR1 KGHSH and CDR2 LQKENI were looked up in the germline V gene. Trimming costs V 6 bases and J 2 bases, and their ends lie 11 bases apart. The CDR3 runs 14 residues from the cysteine to the phenylalanine. Left in the record is the CDR3 DNA by itself, 42 bases read in frame from the first base. The material sequenced was peripheral blood. The sequence is built from TRBV18 and TRBJ1-5; the D gene assignment is ambiguous. This clonotype was sampled from a human donor in a cohort sampled during active COVID-19. The CDR3 in this case is CASSVQKGNQPQHF. The sequenced DNA: TGTGCCAGCTCGGTACAAAAAGGCAATCAGCCCCAGCATTTT.